This T cell receptor (beta chain) was captured by sequencing in a study of regulatory and conventional T cells in breast cancer (dated by TCRdb to the mid-2010s). Library preparation used PCR. Sequencing relied on an Illumina MiSeq. Using fastp trimming at Q25 and MiXCR clonotype assembly, TCRdb reanalyzed the public sequencing data and kept in-frame beta chains. Rows with a matching CDR3 protein are joined into one entry that keeps the most common DNA and genes. The sample contains roughly 15,000 distinct CDR3 sequences, 25% to 40% of them found a single time. The leading ten clones occupy 1.5% to 2% of the sample. In the case of this clonotype: Its specific antigen is unknown. No much larger clone is present one base from it, and per-base qualities are unavailable.

From the germline V gene, CDR1 is MNHEY and CDR2 is SVGAGI. The V end gives up 4 bases and the J end 6 bases, leaving 6 bases in the junction not matched to a gene. Spanning cysteine to phenylalanine, the CDR3 consists of 13 amino acids. Only the CDR3 DNA stays, 39 bases, in frame from base 1. This TCR came from a female donor in good health. The sample taken for sequencing was conventional T cells from blood. The chain links TRBV6-5 with TRBJ2-7, and 7 junctional nucleotides match TRBD1. The CDR3 amino acid sequence is: CASSSGTAAEQYF. The bases are TGTGCCAGCAGTTCAGGGACAGCAGCCGAGCAGTACTTC.